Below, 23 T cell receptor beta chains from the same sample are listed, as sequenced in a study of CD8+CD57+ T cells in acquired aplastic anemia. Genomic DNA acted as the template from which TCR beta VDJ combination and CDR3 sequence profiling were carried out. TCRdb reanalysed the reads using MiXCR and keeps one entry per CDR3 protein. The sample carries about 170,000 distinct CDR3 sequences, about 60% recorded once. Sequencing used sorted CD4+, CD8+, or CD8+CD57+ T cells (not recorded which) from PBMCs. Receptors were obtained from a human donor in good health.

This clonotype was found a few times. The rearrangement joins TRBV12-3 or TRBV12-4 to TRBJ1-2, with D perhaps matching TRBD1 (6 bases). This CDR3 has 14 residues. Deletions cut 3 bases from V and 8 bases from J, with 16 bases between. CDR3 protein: CASSFQQGSSGYTF. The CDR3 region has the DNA TGTGCCAGCAGTTTTCAACAGGGTTCGTCCGGCTACACCTTC.

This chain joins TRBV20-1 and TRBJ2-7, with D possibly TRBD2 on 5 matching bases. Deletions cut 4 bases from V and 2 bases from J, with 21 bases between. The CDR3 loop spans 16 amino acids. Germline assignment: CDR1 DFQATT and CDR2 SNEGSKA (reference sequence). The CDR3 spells CSATAPLAQPPYEQYF. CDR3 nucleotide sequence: TGCAGTGCTACGGCACCTCTAGCCCAACCTCCCTACGAGCAGTACTTC.

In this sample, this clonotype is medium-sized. CDR3 in amino acids: CASSDRGHEQFF. The DNA for the CDR3 is TGTGCCAGCAGTGATCGGGGCCATGAGCAGTTCTTC. This chain connects TRBV2 to TRBJ2-1, with D perhaps being TRBD1 or TRBD2 (5 bases each). Germline assignment: CDR1 SNHLY and CDR2 FYNNEI. V was trimmed by 3 bases and J by 8 bases, leaving 8 bases between them. This CDR3 has 12 residues.

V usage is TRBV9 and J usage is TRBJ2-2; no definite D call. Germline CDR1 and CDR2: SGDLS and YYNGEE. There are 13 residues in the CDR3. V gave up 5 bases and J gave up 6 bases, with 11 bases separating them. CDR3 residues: CASSDTLSGELFF. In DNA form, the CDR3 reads TGTGCCAGCAGTGACACCCTTTCCGGGGAGCTGTTTTTT.

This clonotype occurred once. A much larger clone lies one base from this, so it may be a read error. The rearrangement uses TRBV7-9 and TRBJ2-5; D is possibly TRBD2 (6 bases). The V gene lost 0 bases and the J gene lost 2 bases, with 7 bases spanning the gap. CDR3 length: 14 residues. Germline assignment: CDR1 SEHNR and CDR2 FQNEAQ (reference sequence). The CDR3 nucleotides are TGTGCCAGCAGCTTAGCGGCGGGGCAAGAGACCCAGTACTTC. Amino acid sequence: CASSLAAGQETQYF.

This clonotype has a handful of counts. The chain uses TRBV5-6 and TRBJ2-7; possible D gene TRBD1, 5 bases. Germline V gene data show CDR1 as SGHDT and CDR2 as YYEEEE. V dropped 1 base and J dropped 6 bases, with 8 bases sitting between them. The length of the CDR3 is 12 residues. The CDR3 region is CASSLQGTEQYF. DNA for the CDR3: TGTGCCAGCAGCTTGCAGGGCACCGAGCAGTACTTC.

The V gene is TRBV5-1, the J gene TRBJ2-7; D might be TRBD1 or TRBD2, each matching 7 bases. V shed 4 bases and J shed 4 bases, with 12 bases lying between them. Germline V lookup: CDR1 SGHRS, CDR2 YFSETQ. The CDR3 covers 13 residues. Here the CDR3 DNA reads TGCGCCAGCAGCATCCAGGGGGGGTACGAGCAGTACTTC. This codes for CASSIQGGYEQYF.

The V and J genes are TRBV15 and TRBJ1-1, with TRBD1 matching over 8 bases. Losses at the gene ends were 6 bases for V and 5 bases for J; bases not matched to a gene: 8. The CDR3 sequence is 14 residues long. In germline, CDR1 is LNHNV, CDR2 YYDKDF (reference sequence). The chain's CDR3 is CATSGQGAWTEAFF. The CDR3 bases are TGTGCCACCAGTGGACAGGGCGCGTGGACTGAAGCTTTCTTT.

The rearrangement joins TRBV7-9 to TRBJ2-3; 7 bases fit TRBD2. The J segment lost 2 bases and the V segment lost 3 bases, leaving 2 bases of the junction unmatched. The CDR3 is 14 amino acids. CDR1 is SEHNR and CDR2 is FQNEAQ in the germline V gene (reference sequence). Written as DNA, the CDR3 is TGTGCCAGCAGCTTGGGGGGGTACACAGATACGCAGTATTTT. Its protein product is CASSLGGYTDTQYF.

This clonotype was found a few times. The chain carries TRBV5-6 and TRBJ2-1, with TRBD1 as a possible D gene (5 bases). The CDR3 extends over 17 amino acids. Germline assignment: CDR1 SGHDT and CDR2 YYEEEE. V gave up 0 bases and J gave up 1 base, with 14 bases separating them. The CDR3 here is CASSLEMYRYSYNEQFF. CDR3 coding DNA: TGTGCCAGCAGCTTGGAAATGTACAGGTATTCCTACAATGAGCAGTTCTTC.

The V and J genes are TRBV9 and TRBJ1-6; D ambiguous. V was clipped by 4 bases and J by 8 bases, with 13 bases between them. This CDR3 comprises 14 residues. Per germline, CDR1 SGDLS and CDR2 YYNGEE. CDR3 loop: CASSLMGYDSPLHF. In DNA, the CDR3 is TGTGCCAGCAGCTTGATGGGGTACGATTCACCCCTCCACTTT.

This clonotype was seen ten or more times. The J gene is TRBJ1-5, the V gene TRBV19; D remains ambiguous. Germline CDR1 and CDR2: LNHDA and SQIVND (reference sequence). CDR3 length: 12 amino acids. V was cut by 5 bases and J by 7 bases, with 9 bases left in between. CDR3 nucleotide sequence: TGTGCCAGTAGTGTGGGGAGCCAGCCCCAGCATTTT. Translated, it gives CASSVGSQPQHF.

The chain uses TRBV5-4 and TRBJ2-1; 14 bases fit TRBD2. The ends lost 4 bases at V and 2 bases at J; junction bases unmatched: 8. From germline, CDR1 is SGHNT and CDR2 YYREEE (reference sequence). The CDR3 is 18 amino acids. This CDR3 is CASSLGTSGRLAYNEQFF. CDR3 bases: TGTGCCAGCAGCCTAGGGACTAGCGGGAGATTAGCCTACAATGAGCAGTTCTTC.

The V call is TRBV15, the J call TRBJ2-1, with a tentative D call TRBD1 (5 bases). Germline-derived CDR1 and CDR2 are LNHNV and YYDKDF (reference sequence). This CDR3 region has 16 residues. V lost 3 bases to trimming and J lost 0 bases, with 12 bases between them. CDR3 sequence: CATSSEGVGSYNEQFF. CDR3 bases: TGTGCCACCAGCAGCGAAGGGGTCGGCTCCTACAATGAGCAGTTCTTC.

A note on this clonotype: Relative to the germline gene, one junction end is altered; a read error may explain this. CDR3 protein: CSAPYQGNYKQYF. CDR3 in DNA: TGCAGTGCTCCCTATCAGGGGAACTACAAGCAGTACTTC. The chain recombines TRBV20-1 with TRBJ2-7, with D tentatively TRBD1 (6 bases). CDR1 and CDR2 (germline): DFQATT, SNEGSKA (reference sequence). The CDR3 consists of 13 residues.

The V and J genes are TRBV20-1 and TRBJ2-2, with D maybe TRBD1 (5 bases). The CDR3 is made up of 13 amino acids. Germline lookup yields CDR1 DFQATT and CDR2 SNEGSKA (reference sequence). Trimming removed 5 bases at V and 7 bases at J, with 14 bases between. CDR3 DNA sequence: TGCAGTGCTGCCCAGGGTAGGGGCGGGGAGCTGTTTTTT. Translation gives CSAAQGRGGELFF.

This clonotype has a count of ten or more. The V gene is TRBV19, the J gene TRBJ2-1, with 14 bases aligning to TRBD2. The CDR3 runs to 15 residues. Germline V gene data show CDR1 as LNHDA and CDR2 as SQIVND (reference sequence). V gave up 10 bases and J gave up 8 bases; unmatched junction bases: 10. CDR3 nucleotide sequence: TGTGCCACCCGACTAGCGGGGGGGTCTTGGGATGAGCAGTTCTTC. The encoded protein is CATRLAGGSWDEQFF.

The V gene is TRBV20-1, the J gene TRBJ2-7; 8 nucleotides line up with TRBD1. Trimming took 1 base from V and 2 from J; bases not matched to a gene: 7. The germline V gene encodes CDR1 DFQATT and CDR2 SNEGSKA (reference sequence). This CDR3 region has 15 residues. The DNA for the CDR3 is TGCAGTGCTAGAGCCGGGACAGGCCTTACCTACGAGCAGTACTTC. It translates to CSARAGTGLTYEQYF.

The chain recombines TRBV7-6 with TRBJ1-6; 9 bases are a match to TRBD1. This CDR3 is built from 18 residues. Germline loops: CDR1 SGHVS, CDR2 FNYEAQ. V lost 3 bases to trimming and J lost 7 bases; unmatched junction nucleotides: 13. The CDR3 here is CASSFRGTGRAVNSPLHF. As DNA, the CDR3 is TGTGCCAGCAGCTTCAGAGGGACAGGGAGGGCGGTCAATTCACCCCTCCACTTT.

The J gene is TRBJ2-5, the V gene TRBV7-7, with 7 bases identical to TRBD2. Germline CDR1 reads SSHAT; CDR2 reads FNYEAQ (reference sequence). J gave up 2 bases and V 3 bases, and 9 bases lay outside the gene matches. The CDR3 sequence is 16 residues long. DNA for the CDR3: TGTGCCAGCAGCTTCGGAAGCCCGGGGGGACAAGAGACCCAGTACTTC. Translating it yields CASSFGSPGGQETQYF.

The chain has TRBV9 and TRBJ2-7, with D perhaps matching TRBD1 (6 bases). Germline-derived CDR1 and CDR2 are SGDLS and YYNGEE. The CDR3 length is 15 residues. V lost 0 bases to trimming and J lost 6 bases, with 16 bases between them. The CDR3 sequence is CASSVGTVGRGEQYF. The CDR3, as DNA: TGTGCCAGCAGCGTAGGGACAGTCGGCCGTGGCGAGCAGTACTTC.

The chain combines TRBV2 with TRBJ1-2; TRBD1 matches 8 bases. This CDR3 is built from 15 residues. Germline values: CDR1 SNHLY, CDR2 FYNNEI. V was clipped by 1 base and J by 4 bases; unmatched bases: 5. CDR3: CASSEGGQGGYGYTF. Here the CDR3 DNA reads TGTGCCAGCAGTGAAGGAGGACAGGGAGGCTATGGCTACACCTTC.

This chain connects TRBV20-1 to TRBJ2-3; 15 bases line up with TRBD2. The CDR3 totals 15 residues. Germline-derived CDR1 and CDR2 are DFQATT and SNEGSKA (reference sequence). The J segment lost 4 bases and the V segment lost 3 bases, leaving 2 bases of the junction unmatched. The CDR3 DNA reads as TGCAGTGCTAGGGGGACTAGCGGGAGGTCAGATACGCAGTATTTT. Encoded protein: CSARGTSGRSDTQYF.